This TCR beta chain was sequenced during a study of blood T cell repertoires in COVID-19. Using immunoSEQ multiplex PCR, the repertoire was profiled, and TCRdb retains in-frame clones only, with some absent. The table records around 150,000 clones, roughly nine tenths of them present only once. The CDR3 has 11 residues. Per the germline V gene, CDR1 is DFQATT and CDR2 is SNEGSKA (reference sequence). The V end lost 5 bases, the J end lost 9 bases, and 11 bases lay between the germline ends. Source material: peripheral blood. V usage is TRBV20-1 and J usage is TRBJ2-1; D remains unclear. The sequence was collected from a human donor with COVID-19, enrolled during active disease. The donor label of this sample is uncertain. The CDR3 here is CSARSYGEQFF. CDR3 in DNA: TGCAGTGCTCGGAGCTACGGTGAGCAGTTCTTC.